Presented here are 8 T cell receptor beta chains from one specimen sequenced in a study of blood T cell repertoires in COVID-19. Assay: immunoSEQ multiplex PCR; the TCRdb copy retains only in-frame clones and omits some. This repertoire shows under 200,000 clones, around four fifths found once; its top ten account for approximately 14%. Sample: peripheral blood. All receptors come from a woman in her 70s with COVID-19, enrolled during active disease.

This clone was counted once. This chain connects TRBV12-3 or TRBV12-4 to TRBJ2-1; TRBD2 is a possible D gene (6 bases). CDR3 length: 13 residues. Between the trimmed V and J ends, which lost 8 bases and 2 bases, there was a span of 10 bases. The CDR3 coding sequence is TGTGCCAGCGGAGGGCGCCCCTACAATGAGCAGTTCTTC. This encodes CASGGRPYNEQFF.

V and J are TRBV27 and TRBJ2-7, with D possibly being TRBD1 (5 bases). V was shortened by 4 bases and J by 2 bases, with 12 bases between the two germline ends. The V gene's germline CDR1 is MNHEY and CDR2 SMNVEV (reference sequence). The CDR3 is 14 residues long. The CDR3 protein is CASSSKTGTYEQYV. The DNA of the CDR3 is TGTGCCAGCAGTTCCAAAACAGGTACCTACGAGCAGTACGTC.

The chain employs TRBV14 and TRBJ1-1; D is unclear. This CDR3 comprises 16 residues. The V and J ends lost 4 bases and 4 bases respectively, with 19 bases between them. Per the germline V gene, CDR1 is SGHDN and CDR2 is FVKESK. CDR3 loop: CASSRFGAGRITEAFF. CDR3 in DNA: TGTGCCAGCAGCCGATTCGGCGCAGGTCGTATCACTGAAGCTTTCTTT. The full variable domain, with the rest looked up from reference TRBV14 and TRBJ1-1, is EAGVTQFPSHSVIEKGQTVTLRCDPISGHDNLYWYRRVMGKEIKFLLHFVKESKQDESGMPNNRFLAERTGGTYSTLKVQPAELEDSGVYFCASSRFGAGRITEAFFGQGTRLTVV.

V gene TRBV5-1 combines with J gene TRBJ1-1, with D possibly TRBD1 on 5 matching bases. V was clipped by 4 bases and J by 5 bases, with 12 bases between them. CDR3 length equals 13 residues. Germline-derived CDR1 and CDR2 are SGHRS and YFSETQ. CDR3 in amino acids: CASSGRVRTEAFF. In nucleotides, the CDR3 is TGCGCCAGCAGCGGCAGGGTTAGGACTGAAGCTTTCTTT.

CDR3 DNA sequence: TGTGCCAGCAGCTTAGCAGGGGGAAAGGACTATGGCTACACCTTC. It is translated as CASSLAGGKDYGYTF. The chain uses TRBV7-9 and TRBJ1-2, with D perhaps matching TRBD1 (6 bases). The V gene lost 0 bases and the J gene lost 3 bases, with 11 bases spanning the gap. The CDR3 is made up of 15 amino acids. Per germline, CDR1 SEHNR and CDR2 FQNEAQ (reference sequence).

The CDR3 reads CSVVGSGSPTDTQYF. For the CDR3, the DNA is TGCAGCGTTGTTGGCAGCGGTTCACCCACAGATACGCAGTATTTT. The chain joins TRBV29-1 to TRBJ2-3; possibly TRBD2 for D (5 bases). The V gene's germline CDR1 is SQVTM and CDR2 ANQGSEA. The V gene lost 4 bases and the J gene lost 2 bases, with 16 bases spanning the gap. The CDR3 is made up of 15 amino acids.

Only a few counts were recorded for this clone. The rearrangement uses TRBV5-1 and TRBJ1-1, with 8 bases that match TRBD1. V shed 2 bases and J 5 bases; nucleotides not matched to a gene: 8. Germline V lookup: CDR1 SGHRS, CDR2 YFSETQ. CDR3 size: 15 residues. This CDR3 is CASSLRQGRGTEAFF. As DNA, the CDR3 is TGCGCCAGCAGCTTACGACAGGGGCGAGGAACTGAAGCTTTCTTT.

This clone was recorded a few times. V gene TRBV7-2 combines with J gene TRBJ1-2; D may be TRBD1 (5 bases). The CDR3 totals 15 residues. V lost 4 bases and J lost 1, with 13 bases in between. Germline assignment: CDR1 SGHTA and CDR2 FQGNSA. This chain's CDR3 is CASSSTGGFNYGYTF. For the CDR3, the DNA is TGTGCCAGCAGCTCCACCGGGGGTTTTAACTATGGCTACACCTTC.